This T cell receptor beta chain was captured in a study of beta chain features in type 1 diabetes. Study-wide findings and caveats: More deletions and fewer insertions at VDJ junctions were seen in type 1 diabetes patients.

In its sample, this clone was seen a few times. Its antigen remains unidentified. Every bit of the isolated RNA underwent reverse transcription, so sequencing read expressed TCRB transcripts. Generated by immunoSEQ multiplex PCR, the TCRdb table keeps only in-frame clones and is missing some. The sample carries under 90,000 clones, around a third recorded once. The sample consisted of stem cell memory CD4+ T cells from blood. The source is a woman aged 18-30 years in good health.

CDR3 residues: CASSLDRGYGYTF. For the CDR3, the DNA is TGTGCCAGTAGCTTGGACAGGGGCTATGGCTACACCTTC. The J gene is TRBJ1-2, the V gene TRBV19; 9 bases line up with TRBD1. Germline assignment: CDR1 LNHDA and CDR2 SQIVND (reference sequence). The ends lost 6 bases at V and 4 bases at J; junction bases unmatched: 3. The CDR3 loop spans 13 amino acids.